The rows below give T cell receptor beta chains drawn from one sample of a study of T cell changes during pregnancy in multiple sclerosis. Profiled with immunoSEQ multiplex PCR; TCRdb holds only in-frame clones, not every one. Seen here are about 71,000 clones, roughly 92% observed once, and the top ten hold approximately 1%. This sample comprised peripheral blood, obtained in the third trimester of pregnancy. Receptors originate from a female donor with multiple sclerosis, enrolled in a pregnancy study. The CDR3 runs from the conserved cysteine through the conserved F or W. The D gene is left open where the match is weak. Clone size is given for some rows only: seen once, a few or many times, or a class if the clone is expanded.

D gene: TRBD2
V gene: TRBV9
J gene: TRBJ2-1
clone size: .
CDR3 DNA: TGTGCCAGCAGCGTAGTAGCGGGAGGGTTCAACAATGAGCAGTTCTTC
CDR3 protein: CASSVVAGGFNNEQFF

D gene: TRBD1
V gene: TRBV28
J gene: TRBJ1-5
clone size: .
CDR3 DNA: TGTGCCAGCAGTTCGGGGACAGGGGTTCAGCCCCAGCATTTT
CDR3 protein: CASSSGTGVQPQHF

D gene: .
V gene: TRBV10-2
J gene: TRBJ2-3
clone size: .
CDR3 DNA: TGCGCCAGCAGCGCCGACAACTTTGCTGGCACAGATACGCAGTATTTT
CDR3 protein: CASSADNFAGTDTQYF

D gene: .
V gene: TRBV28
J gene: TRBJ1-5
clone size: .
CDR3 DNA: TGTGCCAGCAGTTCCCTGGGAGGGGGACAGCCCCAGCATTTT
CDR3 protein: CASSSLGGGQPQHF

D gene: .
V gene: TRBV21-1
J gene: TRBJ2-7
clone size: .
CDR3 DNA: TGTGCCAGCAGCAAAGGAGCGGGAGGGGTCGGGTCCTACGAGCAGTACTTC
CDR3 protein: CASSKGAGGVGSYEQYF

D gene: .
V gene: TRBV7-9
J gene: TRBJ2-1
clone size: .
CDR3 DNA: TGTGCCAGCAGCCTCACTTGGAATGAGCAGTTCTTC
CDR3 protein: CASSLTWNEQFF

D gene: .
V gene: TRBV28
J gene: TRBJ2-7
clone size: .
CDR3 DNA: TGTGCCAGCAGTTTTTCCCAGTACGAGCAGTACTTC
CDR3 protein: CASSFSQYEQYF

D gene: TRBD1
V gene: TRBV4-2
J gene: TRBJ1-5
clone size: .
CDR3 DNA: TGTGCCAGCAGCCAAGTTACAGGGGGGGGTAGCAATCAGCCCCAGCATTTT
CDR3 protein: CASSQVTGGGSNQPQHF

D gene: .
V gene: TRBV7-6
J gene: TRBJ2-1
clone size: .
CDR3 DNA: TGTGCCAGCAGCCGGAGCGTGGCCATCAATGAGCAGTTCTTC
CDR3 protein: CASSRSVAINEQFF

D gene: .
V gene: TRBV28
J gene: TRBJ1-4
clone size: .
CDR3 DNA: TGTGCCAGCAGCCGTCAGGGAACTAATGAAAAACTGTTTTTT
CDR3 protein: CASSRQGTNEKLFF

D gene: TRBD2
V gene: TRBV5-1
J gene: TRBJ2-2
clone size: .
CDR3 DNA: TGCGCCAGCAGCCAGGCAGGAGGACTAGCGGGATTCGCCGGGGAGCTGTTTTTT
CDR3 protein: CASSQAGGLAGFAGELFF

D gene: .
V gene: TRBV28
J gene: TRBJ1-2
clone size: .
CDR3 DNA: TGTGCCAGCAGTTTATCGGGTAACTATGGCTACACCTTC
CDR3 protein: CASSLSGNYGYTF

D gene: .
V gene: TRBV7-2
J gene: TRBJ2-7
clone size: .
CDR3 DNA: TGTGCCAGCAGCTTAGGTCCTCAGCGCGAGCAGTACTTC
CDR3 protein: CASSLGPQREQYF

D gene: .
V gene: TRBV14
J gene: TRBJ2-1
clone size: .
CDR3 DNA: TGTGCCAGCAGGGTTAATCTAGCCTATGAGCAGTTCTTC
CDR3 protein: CASRVNLAYEQFF

D gene: TRBD2
V gene: TRBV10-3
J gene: TRBJ2-7
clone size: .
CDR3 DNA: TGTGCCATCAGGGGACTAGCGGGAAACGAGCAGTACTTC
CDR3 protein: CAIRGLAGNEQYF

D gene: .
V gene: TRBV18
J gene: TRBJ2-3
clone size: once
CDR3 DNA: TGTGCCAGCTCACCGGGGACTTTCACAGATACGCAGTATTTT
CDR3 protein: CASSPGTFTDTQYF

D gene: TRBD1
V gene: TRBV11-2
J gene: TRBJ1-2
clone size: .
CDR3 DNA: TGTGCCAGCAGCCCCCTGGGACAGGGTGTGTGGTATGGCTACACCTTC
CDR3 protein: CASSPLGQGVWYGYTF

D gene: .
V gene: TRBV5-5
J gene: TRBJ1-4
clone size: .
CDR3 DNA: TGTGCCAGCAGCCTTCTCGAGGGGGGGCTAGGAGTTGAAAAACTGTTTTTT
CDR3 protein: CASSLLEGGLGVEKLFF

D gene: TRBD2
V gene: TRBV6-4
J gene: TRBJ2-3
clone size: many
CDR3 DNA: TGTGCCAGCAGTGACGGGACTAGCGGCACAGATACGCAGTATTTT
CDR3 protein: CASSDGTSGTDTQYF

D gene: TRBD2
V gene: TRBV5-4
J gene: TRBJ2-1
clone size: once
CDR3 DNA: TGTGCCAGCAGCTTCCGGACTAGCAGCAATGAGCAGTTCTTC
CDR3 protein: CASSFRTSSNEQFF

D gene: .
V gene: TRBV10-3
J gene: TRBJ1-1
clone size: .
CDR3 DNA: TGTGCCATCTCAGGAAATACTGAAGCTTTCTTT
CDR3 protein: CAISGNTEAFF

D gene: .
V gene: TRBV6-6
J gene: TRBJ1-1
clone size: .
CDR3 DNA: TGTGCCAGCAGTTACTCGGGAGATGAAGCTTTCTTT
CDR3 protein: CASSYSGDEAFF

D gene: TRBD2
V gene: TRBV7-9
J gene: TRBJ2-3
clone size: .
CDR3 DNA: TGTGCCATCCCGGGAAGCGGGAGGGCAGATACGCAGTATTTT
CDR3 protein: CAIPGSGRADTQYF